This record covers a single T cell receptor (beta chain). The CDR3 sequence is 14 residues long. The trim removed 6 bases at V and 2 bases at J, leaving 10 bases unmatched. Germline V gene data show CDR1 as GTSNPN and CDR2 as SVGIG (reference sequence). The sample belongs to a study of blood T cell repertoires in COVID-19. Generated by immunoSEQ multiplex PCR, the TCRdb table keeps only in-frame clones and is missing some. This sample has 150,000 or so clones, with under 85% found just once. This chain links TRBV30 with TRBJ2-7; 7 nucleotides align to TRBD2. Sequenced sample: peripheral blood. This receptor was obtained from a man in his sixties with COVID-19, enrolled during active disease. The CDR3 loop reads CACLGRGLPYEQYF. The CDR3, as DNA: TGTGCCTGCCTCGGTCGGGGACTACCCTACGAGCAGTACTTC. Based on the CDR3 plus reference TRBV30 and TRBJ2-7, the full variable domain is SQTIHQWPATLVQPVGSPLSLECTVEGTSNPNLYWYRQAAGRGLQLLFYSVGIGQISSEVPQNLSASRPQDRQFILSSKKLLLSDSGFYLCACLGRGLPYEQYFGPGTRLTVT.